This T cell receptor (beta chain) derives from a study of cytomegalovirus exposure and HLA in healthy donors (dated by TCRdb to the late 2010s). For the wider study: An earlier analysis of several hundred of the donors reported under 300 Gb of sequence data and 117 million unique TCR beta sequences obtained from approximately 180 million T cells. To study patterns of TCR occurrence, a later analysis re-analyzed previously published TCR beta repertoires from several hundred donors and added high-resolution HLA genotyping. Roughly 300 gigabases of sequencing data and 80 million or so unique TCR sequences were included in an early release covering several hundred HLA-typed donors. The study used immunosequencing to profile the T cell repertoires of approximately 690 subjects and linked those repertoires to cytomegalovirus serostatus. Among the roughly 430 genotyped donors, around 79% belonged to the genetic ancestry cluster associated with self-reported Caucasian donors. Besides the first cohort of approximately 710 subjects, a separate validation cohort made up of about 120 different subjects was used. An earlier analysis of around 640 of the donors used high-throughput TCR beta sequencing to judge whether each TCR beta V gene segment behaved as functional or pseudogenic. High-throughput TCR immunosequencing, statistical association of individual TCRs with disease status, and machine learning were combined to predict cytomegalovirus infection status. Both class I and class II loci were covered by HLA typing, at four-digit resolution. Every discovery cohort repertoire had been produced on one sequencing platform. The study aimed to test whether signatures of past pathogen exposure could be identified by cataloging public T cell receptors. In a later genetic analysis, genome-wide SNP genotypes for about three fifths of the roughly 670 donors were used, and that subset was treated as a discovery cohort. Among over 350 genotyped donors of the cohort, an average of 235,054 unique TCR beta nucleotide sequences were sequenced per donor, around a sixth of them non-productive. Typing coverage differed by locus: A, B, C, DRB1 and DQB1 were typed in roughly 620-640 donors, DQA1 in about 560, DPA1 in approximately 610, and DPB1 in 450 to 490. Donor age, sex, ethnicity and CMV serostatus were compiled together with the repertoire data. In the later analysis, no new phenotypic data were used to find candidate immune exposures; instead, reliance was placed on TCR beta sequences and their occurrence across donors. Four to six DR-DQ haplotypes were handled as single units for association and clustering, since linkage in the cohort was strong. What the research found in general, with its limitations: According to a later analysis, most CMV-associated TCR beta chains appeared to be HLA-restricted, and the HLA associations seemed to be driven largely by CMV exposure. Because counts were too low, roughly 18 rarely observed V segments, including chromosome 9 orphons, were left out of the earlier analysis of about 500 of the donors. Across donors, most TCR sequences were observed very rarely, whereas some public TCRs were present in many individuals. When HLA alleles, especially DR and DQ, strongly co-occurred, TCR associations were difficult to assign to individual alleles. Roughly uniform sequencing depth across donors was assumed in presence/absence analyses, although this assumption may not hold. The sequencing pipeline was judged likely to have produced a cluster of highly shared sequence variants as a technical artifact. An earlier analysis of approximately 600 of the donors showed that most TCR beta V segments appeared in productive rearrangements either about 90% or about 30% of the time, which broadly matched IMGT annotations. A later analysis associated about 17,000 TCR beta sequences with specific HLA alleles at a false discovery rate of 0.05. In a later analysis, the rate of TCR association differed among HLA loci, with DRB1 alleles having the most associated TCRs and HLA-C alleles having the fewest. It was suggested by the authors that the approach could potentially be generalized to other disease states and immunological phenotypes. Because HLA typing was missing for some donors at each locus, association tests included only the typed subset. Correlated functional status among segregating V segments might be attributable to linkage disequilibrium, but an unknown experimental factor could not be ruled out. Immune exposure information for the cohort was limited to CMV serostatus. Some IMGT-functional V segments, including TRBV6-2 and TRBV6-3, could not be distinguished by the 87-base-pair reads and were therefore excluded. In a later analysis, HLA-associated TCR beta chains showed more clonal expansion and lower generation probabilities than non-associated chains that were equally common. The classifier was reported to diagnose cytomegalovirus status with high specificity and sensitivity in both the original cohort and the validation cohort. In a later genetic analysis, a missense DCLRE1C variant was associated with V-gene and J-gene trimming of TCR beta chains, and the association was replicated in an independent cohort. In a later analysis, several top co-occurrence clusters were reported to appear linked to parvovirus B19, influenza, CMV and Epstein-Barr virus. A total of roughly 160 TCR beta chains were listed by the study as associated with cytomegalovirus. A further reported finding was that TCR beta sequences accurately predicted the HLA-A and HLA-B alleles for most subjects in the first cohort. Compared with the approximately 700-donor mean, donors in an Asian-associated ancestry cluster had fewer N-insertions in productive TCRs, according to a later genetic analysis. In this cohort, only TCR beta chains were sequenced, and detectable features were limited by the absence of alpha or paired-chain data. In vitro tests confirmed that a few of the cytomegalovirus-associated TCR beta chains recognize cytomegalovirus antigens.

The library was generated by the immunoSEQ multiplex PCR assay. For the multiplex PCR, a mixture combining 60 forward primers for TCR Vbeta segments and 13 reverse primers for TCR Jbeta segments was used. A multiplex PCR assay on genomic DNA amplified the CDR3 region of rearranged TCR beta genes. On the Illumina HiSeq System, the amplified TCR beta libraries were sequenced as 87-base-pair reads. For the original study's pipeline: Across the 670 or so repertoires, a later analysis counted 75 million to 90 million unique TCR beta chains, around 11 million of which were shared by at least two donors. Raw reads were error-corrected and collapsed into unique sequences by a nearest-neighbor algorithm in which closely related sequences were merged to remove PCR and sequencing errors. To assign V, D and J gene segments, CDR3 sequences were aligned to IMGT reference sequences. For a sequence to be retained, a match of at least six nucleotides was required to both a V gene segment and a J gene segment. A rearrangement was called productive if the CDR3 had no stop codons and remained in frame with V and J, and every other rearrangement was called non-productive. Following IMGT convention, CDR3 was defined as the stretch from the second conserved V-encoded cysteine to the conserved J-encoded phenylalanine. In an earlier analysis of around 540 of the donors, sequences lacking an unambiguous match to a single V gene segment were excluded. An earlier analysis of several hundred of the donors called V segments functional above 56.7% productive rearrangements and segregating when the between-donor standard deviation exceeded 5%. A statistical classification framework was built to diagnose cytomegalovirus status from the catalog of TCR beta chain sequences. In a later analysis, TCR nucleotide sequences were compared against IMGT/GENE-DB human TR gene sequences so that V and J genes could be assigned. A later analysis assigned CDR3 sequences and most-parsimonious VDJ recombination scenarios with the TCRdist pipeline. A later analysis defined each TCR beta chain by its CDR3 amino acid sequence plus V-gene family, and excluded reads lacking a unique V-gene family. To address suspected cross-contamination and a sequencing artifact, a later analysis removed 550 to 750 highly shared, low-generation-probability nucleotide sequences. For each public chain, a later analysis derived a clonal expansion index from normalized ranks of inferred template counts within each repertoire. Generation probabilities in a later analysis came from a VDJ recombination model fitted to out-of-frame rearrangements, and those results were checked against IGoR. In a later analysis, TCR-TCR, TCR-HLA and TCR-CMV co-occurrence was scored with hypergeometric tests, and a repertoire-size bias correction was applied to TCR pairs. In a later analysis, false discovery rates were estimated by permuting HLA or CMV assignments 20 times. In a later analysis, co-occurring TCRs were grouped with DBSCAN, and TCRdist sequence similarity was added when clustering was performed within HLA-allele-positive subsets. For co-occurrence clustering, repertoires with fewer than 30,000 or more than 120,000 public chains were excluded, along with roughly 5 repertoires with anomalous nucleotide sharing. The clones in this table, taken by TCRdb from immuneACCESS, are in-frame only. Not every clone is retained; where verified, under half of the shortfall comes from an unresolved V gene, and the cause of the rest is unknown. V, J and clone size reflect that table, while D and trimming were determined from the DNA. Counted in this sample were under 150,000 clones; 83% of them appeared once. The ten largest clones represent around 1.2% of the sample.

Points on this clone: Which antigen it targets is not known. No qualities accompany the bases; no much larger clone lies one base away.

Reading from cysteine to phenylalanine, the CDR3 counts 15 amino acids. Left in the record is the CDR3 DNA by itself, 45 bases read in frame from the first base. CDR1 and CDR2 are drawn from the germline V gene (reference sequence): MNHEY, SMNVEV. Trimming removed 5 bases from V and 6 bases from J; the gene matches leave 12 bases unexplained. The cohort comprised some 700 healthy bone marrow donors. All cohort members were sampled while nominally healthy, although unrecorded immune exposures were likely present. The donor was CMV seronegative and was included in the group of a few hundred seronegative cohort members. Every donor gave a peripheral blood sample, and the peripheral blood mononuclear cells from that sample were used for TCR beta sequencing. Genomic DNA was extracted from the blood cell samples with the Qiagen DNeasy Blood Extraction Kit.

The sample consisted of PBMCs. The chain employs TRBV27 and TRBJ1-2; a stretch of 7 junction bases matches TRBD1. The clonotype originates from a girl aged 2 to 10 in good health and CMV-seronegative. The CDR3 loop reads CASSTDRGRFDGYTF. The nucleotide sequence reads TGTGCCAGCAGTACTGATAGGGGGCGTTTTGATGGCTACACCTTC.